This note documents a single T cell receptor (beta chain) sequence. The sample is drawn from a study of T cell changes during pregnancy in multiple sclerosis. The data were produced by immunoSEQ multiplex PCR, yet TCRdb's version contains in-frame clones alone and is incomplete. The table has 60,000 or so clones, around 90% seen once. Trimming pared 3 bases from V and 1 base from J, leaving 13 bases between. Germline V gene sequence: CDR1 SGHRS, CDR2 YFSETQ. The CDR3 consists of 15 residues. The sequence was collected from a female donor in good health, enrolled as a control in a pregnancy study. The sample in question was peripheral blood, obtained in the second trimester of pregnancy. V usage is TRBV5-1 and J usage is TRBJ1-1, with D possibly matching TRBD1 (5 bases). The CDR3 here is CASSSAGARNTEAFF. In DNA form, the CDR3 reads TGCGCCAGCAGCTCGGCTGGGGCACGGAACACTGAAGCTTTCTTT.